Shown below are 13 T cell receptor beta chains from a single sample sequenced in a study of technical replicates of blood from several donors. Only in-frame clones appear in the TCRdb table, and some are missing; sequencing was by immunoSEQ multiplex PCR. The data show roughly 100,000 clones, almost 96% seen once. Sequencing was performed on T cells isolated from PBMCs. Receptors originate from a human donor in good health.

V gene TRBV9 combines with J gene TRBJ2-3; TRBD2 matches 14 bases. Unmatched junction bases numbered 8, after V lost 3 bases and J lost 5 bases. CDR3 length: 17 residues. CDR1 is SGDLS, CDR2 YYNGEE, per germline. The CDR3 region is CASSEGLAGVSGDTQYF. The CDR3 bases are TGTGCCAGCAGCGAGGGACTAGCGGGAGTAAGTGGAGATACGCAGTATTTT.

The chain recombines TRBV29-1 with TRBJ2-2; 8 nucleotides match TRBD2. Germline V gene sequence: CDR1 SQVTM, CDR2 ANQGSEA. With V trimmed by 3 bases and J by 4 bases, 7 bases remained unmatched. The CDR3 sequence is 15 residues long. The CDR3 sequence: CSVDNGGAGTGELFF. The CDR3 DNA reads TGCAGCGTTGATAACGGGGGGGCCGGCACCGGGGAGCTGTTTTTT.

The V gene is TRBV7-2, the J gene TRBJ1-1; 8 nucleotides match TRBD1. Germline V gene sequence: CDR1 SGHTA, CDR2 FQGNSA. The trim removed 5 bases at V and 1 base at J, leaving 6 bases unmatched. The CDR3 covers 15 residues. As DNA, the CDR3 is TGTGCCAGCAGCGCCCGGACAGGGCGGAACACTGAAGCTTTCTTT. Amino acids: CASSARTGRNTEAFF.

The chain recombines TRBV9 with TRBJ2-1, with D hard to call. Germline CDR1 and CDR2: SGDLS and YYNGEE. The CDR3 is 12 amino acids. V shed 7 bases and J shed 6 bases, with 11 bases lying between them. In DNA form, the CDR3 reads TGTGCCAGCTCTGGAGTTGGCAATGAGCAGTTCTTC. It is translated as CASSGVGNEQFF. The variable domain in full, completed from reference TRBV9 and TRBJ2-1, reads DSGVTQTPKHLITATGQRVTLRCSPRSGDLSVYWYQQSLDQGLQFLIQYYNGEERAKGNILERFSAQQFPDLHSELNLSSLELGDSALYFCASSGVGNEQFFGPGTRLTVL.

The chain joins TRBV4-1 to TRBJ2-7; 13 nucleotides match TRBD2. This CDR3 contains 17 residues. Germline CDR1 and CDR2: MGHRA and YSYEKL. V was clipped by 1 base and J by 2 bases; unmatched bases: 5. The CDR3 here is CASSQVGLAGDAYEQYF. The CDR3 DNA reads TGCGCCAGCAGCCAAGTCGGACTAGCGGGGGATGCCTACGAGCAGTACTTC.

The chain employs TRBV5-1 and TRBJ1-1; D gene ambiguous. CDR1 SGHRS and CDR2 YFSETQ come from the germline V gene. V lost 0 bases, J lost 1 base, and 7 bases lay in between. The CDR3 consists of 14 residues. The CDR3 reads CASSLEHRNTEAFF. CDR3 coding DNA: TGCGCCAGCAGCTTGGAGCACCGGAACACTGAAGCTTTCTTT.

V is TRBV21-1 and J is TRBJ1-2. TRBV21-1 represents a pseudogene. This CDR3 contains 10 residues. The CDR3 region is CASTVYGYTF. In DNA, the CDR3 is TGTGCCAGCACGGTTTATGGCTACACCTTC.

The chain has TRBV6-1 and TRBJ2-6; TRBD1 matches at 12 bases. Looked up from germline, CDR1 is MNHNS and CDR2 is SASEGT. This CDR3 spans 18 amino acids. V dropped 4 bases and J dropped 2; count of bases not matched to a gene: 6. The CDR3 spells CASSGDRGQYPGANVLTF. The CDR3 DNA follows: TGTGCCAGCAGTGGGGACAGGGGGCAGTACCCTGGGGCCAACGTCCTGACTTTC.

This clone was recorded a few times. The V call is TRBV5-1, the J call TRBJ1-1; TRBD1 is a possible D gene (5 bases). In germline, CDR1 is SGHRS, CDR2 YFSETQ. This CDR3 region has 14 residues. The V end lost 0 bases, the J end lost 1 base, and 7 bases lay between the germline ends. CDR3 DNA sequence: TGCGCCAGCAGCTTGGTTGGACAGAACACTGAAGCTTTCTTT. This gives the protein CASSLVGQNTEAFF. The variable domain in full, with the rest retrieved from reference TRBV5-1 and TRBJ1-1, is KAGVTQTPRYLIKTRGQQVTLSCSPISGHRSVSWYQQTPGQGLQFLFEYFSETQRNKGNFPGRFSGRQFSNSRSEMNVSTLELGDSALYLCASSLVGQNTEAFFGQGTRLTVV.

The CDR3 protein is CASSLVAGGAQNYEQYF. Here the CDR3 DNA reads TGCGCCAGCAGCTTGGTCGCAGGGGGCGCTCAGAACTACGAGCAGTACTTC. The V and J genes are TRBV5-1 and TRBJ2-7; 8 nucleotides line up with TRBD1. Germline V gene data show CDR1 as SGHRS and CDR2 as YFSETQ. CDR3 length equals 17 residues. The ends lost 0 bases at V and 3 bases at J; junction bases unmatched: 11.

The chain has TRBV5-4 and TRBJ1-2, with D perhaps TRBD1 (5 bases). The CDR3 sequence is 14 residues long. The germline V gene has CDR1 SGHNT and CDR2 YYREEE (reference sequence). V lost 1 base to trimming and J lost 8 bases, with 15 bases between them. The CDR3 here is CASSLYGGPGGYTF. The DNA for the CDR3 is TGTGCCAGCAGCTTGTACGGGGGTCCTGGGGGCTACACCTTC.

DNA for the CDR3: TGTGCCAGCAGCCAGAAGGGACTAGCGGGAGGGGACGGGGAGCAGTTCTTC. Translation: CASSQKGLAGGDGEQFF. V and J are TRBV11-2 and TRBJ2-1, with TRBD2 matching 16 bases. The CDR3 has 17 residues. Germline V gives CDR1 SGHAT, CDR2 FQNNGV. V trimming: 5 bases; J trimming: 10 bases; junction bases outside the gene matches: 11.

The CDR3 here is CASSHSTSGASYEQYF. The CDR3 nucleotides read TGTGCCAGCAGCCATTCCACTAGCGGGGCATCCTACGAGCAGTACTTC. This sequence joins TRBV4-2 and TRBJ2-7; 10 positions match TRBD2. With 3 bases clipped from V and 1 base from J, the junction kept 6 bases outside the gene matches. This CDR3 is 16 amino acids long. CDR1 is LGHNA, CDR2 YNFKEQ, per germline.